The sequence of this T cell receptor (beta chain) was determined in a study of blood T cells in healthy people across ages. Germline V gives CDR1 SGHTA, CDR2 FQGNSA. This CDR3 has 15 amino acids. Trimming stripped 5 bases from V and 4 bases from J, with 15 bases between. A J-beta primer mix and a sample-barcoded 5' primer were used in a second PCR of roughly 7 to 12 cycles. From the 5' RACE reads, TCRdb called clonotypes with MiXCR, one entry per CDR3 protein. The sample consists of some 930,000 distinct CDR3 sequences, 25% to 30% of them appearing once. Donors ranged from roughly 6 to 90 years old and were healthy Caucasians in Russia. The sample also formed part of further work on T cells of mothers and their children.

The V gene is TRBV7-2, the J gene TRBJ1-5; D is uncertain. The sequence was obtained from a middle-aged woman in good health. Sequenced input: blood. The CDR3 DNA reads TGTGCCAGCAGCCAGGACGGGCTGGGTAATCAGCCCCAGCATTTT. The encoded protein is CASSQDGLGNQPQHF.